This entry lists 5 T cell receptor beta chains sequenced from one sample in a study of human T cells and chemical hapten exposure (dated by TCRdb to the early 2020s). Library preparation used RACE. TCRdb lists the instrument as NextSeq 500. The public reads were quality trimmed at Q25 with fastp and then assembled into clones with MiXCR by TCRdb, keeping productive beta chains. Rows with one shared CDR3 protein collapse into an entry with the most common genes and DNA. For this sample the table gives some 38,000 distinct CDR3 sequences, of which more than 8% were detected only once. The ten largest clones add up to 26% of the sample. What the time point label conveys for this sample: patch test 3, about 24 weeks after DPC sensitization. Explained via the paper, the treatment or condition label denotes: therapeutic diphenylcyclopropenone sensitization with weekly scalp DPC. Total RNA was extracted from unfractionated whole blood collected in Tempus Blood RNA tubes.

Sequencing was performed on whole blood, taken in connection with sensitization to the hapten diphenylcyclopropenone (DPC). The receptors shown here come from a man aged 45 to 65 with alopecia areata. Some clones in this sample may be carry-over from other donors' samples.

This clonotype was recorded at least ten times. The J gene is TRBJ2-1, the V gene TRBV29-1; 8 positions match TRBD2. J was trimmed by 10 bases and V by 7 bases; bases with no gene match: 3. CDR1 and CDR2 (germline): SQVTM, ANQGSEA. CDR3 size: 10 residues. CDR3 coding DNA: TGCAGCGCCTTAGCGGGAGAGCAGTTCTTC. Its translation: CSALAGEQFF.

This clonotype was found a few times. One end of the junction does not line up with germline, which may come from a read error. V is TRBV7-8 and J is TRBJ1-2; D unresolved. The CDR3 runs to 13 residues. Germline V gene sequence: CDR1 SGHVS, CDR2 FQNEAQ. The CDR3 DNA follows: TGTGCCAGCAGTTTAGGGAGGAGCTATGGCTACACCTTC. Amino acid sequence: CASSLGRSYGYTF.

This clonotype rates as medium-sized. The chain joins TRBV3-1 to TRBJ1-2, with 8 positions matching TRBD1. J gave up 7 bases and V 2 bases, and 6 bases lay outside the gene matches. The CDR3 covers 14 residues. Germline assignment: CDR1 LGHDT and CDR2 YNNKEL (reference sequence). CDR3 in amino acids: CASSQSPGQAGYTF. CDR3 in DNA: TGTGCCAGCAGCCAATCACCGGGACAGGCTGGCTACACCTTC.

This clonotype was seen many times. The CDR3 sequence: CASSLRGFETQYF. The CDR3 DNA sequence: TGTGCCAGCAGTTTAAGAGGGTTTGAGACCCAGTACTTC. The rearrangement joins TRBV27 to TRBJ2-5; tentatively, D is TRBD2 (5 bases). Germline V gene lookup returns CDR1 MNHEY and CDR2 SMNVEV (reference sequence). CDR3 length: 13 amino acids. Between the trimmed V and J ends, which lost 2 bases and 5 bases, there was a span of 9 bases.

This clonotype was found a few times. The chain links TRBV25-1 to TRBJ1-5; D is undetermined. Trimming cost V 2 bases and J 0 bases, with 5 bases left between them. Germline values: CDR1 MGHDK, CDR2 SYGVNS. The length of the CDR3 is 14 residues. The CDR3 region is CASSERFSNQPQHF. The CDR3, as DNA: TGTGCCAGCAGTGAAAGGTTTAGCAATCAGCCCCAGCATTTT.